The present TCR beta chain was sequenced within a study of post-analysis software for immune sequencing data. Unique molecular identifiers were carried by the TCR beta cDNA libraries. MiXCR, run by TCRdb on the PCR reads, gives a single entry per CDR3 protein. Here the sample spans 600,000 to 700,000 distinct CDR3 sequences, 55% to 60% being singletons. Points on this clonotype: Antigen unknown.

Study-wide points: Controls significantly exceeded multiple sclerosis patients in normalized Chao1 diversity. With TRBV5-6, TRBV5-1 and TRBV20-1 included, about five TRBV segments were more frequent in patients than in controls.

V lost 0 bases, J lost 4 bases, and 11 bases stayed unmatched. Germline V gene lookup returns CDR1 SGHDT and CDR2 YYEEEE. This CDR3 comprises 17 residues. The source of this sequence is a girl aged 2-9 years with multiple sclerosis. The chain combines TRBV5-6 with TRBJ2-7, with 9 nucleotides matching TRBD1. Specimen: blood. This chain's CDR3 is CASSLASRWDRVYEQYF. The CDR3 region has the DNA TGTGCCAGCAGCTTGGCCTCGCGATGGGACAGGGTTTACGAGCAGTACTTC. Using reference TRBV5-6 and TRBJ2-7 for the parts outside the CDR3, the full variable domain is DAGVTQSPTHLIKTRGQQVTLRCSPKSGHDTVSWYQQALGQGPQFIFQYYEEEERQRGNFPDRFSGHQFPNYSSELNVNALLLGDSALYLCASSLASRWDRVYEQYFGPGTRLTVT.